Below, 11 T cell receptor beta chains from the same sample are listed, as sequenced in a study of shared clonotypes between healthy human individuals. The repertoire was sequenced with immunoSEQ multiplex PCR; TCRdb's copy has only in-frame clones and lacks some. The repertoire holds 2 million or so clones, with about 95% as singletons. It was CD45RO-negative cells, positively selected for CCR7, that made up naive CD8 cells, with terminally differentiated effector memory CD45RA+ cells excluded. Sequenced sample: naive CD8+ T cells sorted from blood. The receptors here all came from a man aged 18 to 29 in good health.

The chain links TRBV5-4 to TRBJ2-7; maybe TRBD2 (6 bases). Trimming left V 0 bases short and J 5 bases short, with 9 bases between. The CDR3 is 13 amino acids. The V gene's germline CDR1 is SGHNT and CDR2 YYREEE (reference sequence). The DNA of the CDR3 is TGTGCCAGCAGCTTGGCCTTAGCGGACGAGCAGTACTTC. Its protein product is CASSLALADEQYF.

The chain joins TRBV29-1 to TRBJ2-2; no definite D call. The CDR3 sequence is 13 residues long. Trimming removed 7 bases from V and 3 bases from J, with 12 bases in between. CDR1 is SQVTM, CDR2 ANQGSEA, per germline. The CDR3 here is CSEIDGYTGELFF. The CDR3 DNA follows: TGCAGCGAGATAGACGGGTACACCGGGGAGCTGTTTTTT.

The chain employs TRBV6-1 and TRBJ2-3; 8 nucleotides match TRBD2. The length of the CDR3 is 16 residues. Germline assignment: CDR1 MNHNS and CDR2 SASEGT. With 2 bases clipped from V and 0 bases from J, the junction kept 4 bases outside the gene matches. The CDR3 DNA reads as TGTGCCAGCAGTGAAACTAGCGGAATTAGCACAGATACGCAGTATTTT. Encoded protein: CASSETSGISTDTQYF.

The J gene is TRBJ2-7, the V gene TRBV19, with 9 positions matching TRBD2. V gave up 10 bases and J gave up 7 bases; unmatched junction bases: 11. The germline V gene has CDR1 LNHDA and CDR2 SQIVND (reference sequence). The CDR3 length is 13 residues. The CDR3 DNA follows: TGTGCCACTGTGGCTAGCGGGACCCTTGAGCAGTACTTC. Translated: CATVASGTLEQYF.

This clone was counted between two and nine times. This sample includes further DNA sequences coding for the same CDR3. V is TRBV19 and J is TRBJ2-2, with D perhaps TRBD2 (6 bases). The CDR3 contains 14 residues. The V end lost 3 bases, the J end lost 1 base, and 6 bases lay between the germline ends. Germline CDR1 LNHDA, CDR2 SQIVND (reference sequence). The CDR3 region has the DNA TGTGCCAGTAGTATTAGCGGGAACACCGGGGAGCTGTTTTTT. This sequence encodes CASSISGNTGELFF.

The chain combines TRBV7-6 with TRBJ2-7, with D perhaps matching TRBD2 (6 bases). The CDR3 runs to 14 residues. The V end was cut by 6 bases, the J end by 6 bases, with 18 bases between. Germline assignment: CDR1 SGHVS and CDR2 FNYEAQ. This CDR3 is CASSPRGGPGEQYF. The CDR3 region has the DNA TGTGCCAGCAGTCCAAGGGGAGGACCGGGCGAGCAGTACTTC. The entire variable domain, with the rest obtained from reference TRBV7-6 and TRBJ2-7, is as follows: GAGVSQSPRYKVTKRGQDVALRCDPISGHVSLYWYRQALGQGPEFLTYFNYEAQQDKSGLPNDRFSAERPEGSISTLTIQRTEQRDSAMYRCASSPRGGPGEQYFGPGTRLTVT.

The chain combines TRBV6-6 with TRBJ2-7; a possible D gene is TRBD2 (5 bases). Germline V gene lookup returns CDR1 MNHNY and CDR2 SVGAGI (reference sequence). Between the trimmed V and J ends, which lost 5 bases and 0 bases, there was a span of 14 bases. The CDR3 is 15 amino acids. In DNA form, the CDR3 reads TGTGCCAGCAGTGGGGAGACGGTTAACTCCTACGAGCAGTACTTC. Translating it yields CASSGETVNSYEQYF.

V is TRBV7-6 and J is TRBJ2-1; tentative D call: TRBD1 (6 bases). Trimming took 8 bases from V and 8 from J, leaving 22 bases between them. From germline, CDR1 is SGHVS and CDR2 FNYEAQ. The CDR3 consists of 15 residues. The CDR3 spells CASRAPKYRVYEQFF. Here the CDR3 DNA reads TGTGCCAGCCGGGCCCCGAAGTACAGGGTGTATGAGCAGTTCTTC.

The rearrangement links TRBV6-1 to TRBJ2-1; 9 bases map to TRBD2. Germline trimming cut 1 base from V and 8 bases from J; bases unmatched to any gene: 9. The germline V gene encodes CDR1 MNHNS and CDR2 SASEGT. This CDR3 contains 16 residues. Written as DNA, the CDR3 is TGTGCCAGCAGTGAAGGTTCTAGCGGGACGCATGATGAGCAGTTCTTC. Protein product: CASSEGSSGTHDEQFF.

Here the CDR3 reads CASSQGNGEQYF. DNA for the CDR3: TGTGCCAGCAGTCAGGGAAATGGAGAGCAGTACTTC. The chain combines TRBV2 with TRBJ2-7; TRBD1 might be the D (5 bases). This CDR3 spans 12 amino acids. Germline V lookup: CDR1 SNHLY, CDR2 FYNNEI. The V gene lost 5 bases and the J gene lost 7 bases, with 12 bases spanning the gap.

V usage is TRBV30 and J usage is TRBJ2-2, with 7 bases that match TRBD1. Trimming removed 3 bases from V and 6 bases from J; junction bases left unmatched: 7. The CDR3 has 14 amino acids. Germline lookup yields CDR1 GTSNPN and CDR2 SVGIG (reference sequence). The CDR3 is CAWSVGQGAGELFF. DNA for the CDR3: TGTGCCTGGAGCGTGGGTCAGGGGGCCGGGGAGCTGTTTTTT.